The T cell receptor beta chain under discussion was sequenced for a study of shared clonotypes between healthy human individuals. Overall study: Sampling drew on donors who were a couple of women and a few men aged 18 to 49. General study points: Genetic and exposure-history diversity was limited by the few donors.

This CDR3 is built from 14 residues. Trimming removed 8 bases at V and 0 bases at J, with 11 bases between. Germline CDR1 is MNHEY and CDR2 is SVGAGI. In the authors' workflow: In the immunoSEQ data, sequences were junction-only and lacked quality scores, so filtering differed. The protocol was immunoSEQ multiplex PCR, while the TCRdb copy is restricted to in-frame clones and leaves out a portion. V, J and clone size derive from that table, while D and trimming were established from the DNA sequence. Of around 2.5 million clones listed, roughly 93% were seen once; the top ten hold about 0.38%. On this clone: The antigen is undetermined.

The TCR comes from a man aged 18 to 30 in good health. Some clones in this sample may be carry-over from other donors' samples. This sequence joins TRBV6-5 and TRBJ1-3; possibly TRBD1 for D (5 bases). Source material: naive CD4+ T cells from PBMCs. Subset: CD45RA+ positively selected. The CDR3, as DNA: TGTGCCAGCGGGGGAGTTGGCTCTGGAAACACCATATATTTT. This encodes CASGGVGSGNTIYF.